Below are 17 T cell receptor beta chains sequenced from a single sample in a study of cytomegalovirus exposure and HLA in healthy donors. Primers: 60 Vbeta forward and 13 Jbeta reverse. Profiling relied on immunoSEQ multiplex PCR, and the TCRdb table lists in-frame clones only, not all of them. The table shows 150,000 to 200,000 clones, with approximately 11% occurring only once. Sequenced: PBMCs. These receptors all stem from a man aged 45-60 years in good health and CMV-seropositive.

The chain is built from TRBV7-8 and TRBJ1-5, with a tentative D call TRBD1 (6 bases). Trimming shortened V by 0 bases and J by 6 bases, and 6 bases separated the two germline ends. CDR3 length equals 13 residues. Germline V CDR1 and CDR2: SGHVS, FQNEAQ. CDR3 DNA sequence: TGTGCCAGCAGCTTAGCGGGGGCTCAGCCCCAGCATTTT. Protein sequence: CASSLAGAQPQHF.

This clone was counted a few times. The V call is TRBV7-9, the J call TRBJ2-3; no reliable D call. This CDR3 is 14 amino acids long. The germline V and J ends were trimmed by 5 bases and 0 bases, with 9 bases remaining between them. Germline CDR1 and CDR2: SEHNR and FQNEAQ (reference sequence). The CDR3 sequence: CASSQGDSTDTQYF. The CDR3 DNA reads TGTGCCAGCAGCCAAGGAGACAGCACAGATACGCAGTATTTT.

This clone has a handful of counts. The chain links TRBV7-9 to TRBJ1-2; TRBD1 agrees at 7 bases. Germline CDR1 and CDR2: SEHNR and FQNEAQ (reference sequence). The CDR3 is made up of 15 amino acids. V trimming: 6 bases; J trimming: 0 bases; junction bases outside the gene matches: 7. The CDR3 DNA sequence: TGTGCCAGCAGTCAGGGACAGAACCCTAACTATGGCTACACCTTC. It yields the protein CASSQGQNPNYGYTF.

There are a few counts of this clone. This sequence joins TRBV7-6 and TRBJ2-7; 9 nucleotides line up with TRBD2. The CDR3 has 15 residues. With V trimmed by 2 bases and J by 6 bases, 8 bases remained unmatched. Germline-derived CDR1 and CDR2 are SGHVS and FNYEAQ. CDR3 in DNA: TGTGCCAGCAGCTTACAGAGGACTAGCGCAACCGAGCAGTACTTC. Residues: CASSLQRTSATEQYF.

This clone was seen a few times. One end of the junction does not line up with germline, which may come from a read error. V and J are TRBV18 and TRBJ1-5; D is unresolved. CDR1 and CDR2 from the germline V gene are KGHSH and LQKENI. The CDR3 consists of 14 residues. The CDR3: CASSPGPDLRPQHF. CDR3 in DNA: TGTGCCAGCTCACCAGGGCCCGACCTTCGGCCCCAACATTTT.

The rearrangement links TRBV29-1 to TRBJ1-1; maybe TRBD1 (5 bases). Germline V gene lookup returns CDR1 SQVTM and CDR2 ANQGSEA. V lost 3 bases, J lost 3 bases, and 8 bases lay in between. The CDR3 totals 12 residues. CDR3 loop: CSVDPGDTEAFF. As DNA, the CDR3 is TGCAGCGTTGACCCGGGGGACACTGAAGCTTTCTTT.

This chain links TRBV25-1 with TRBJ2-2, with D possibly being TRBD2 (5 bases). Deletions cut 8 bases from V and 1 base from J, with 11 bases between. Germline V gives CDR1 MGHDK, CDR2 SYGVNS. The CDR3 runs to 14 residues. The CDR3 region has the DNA TGTGCCAGCGCCCGGACTCTGAACACCGGGGAGCTGTTTTTT. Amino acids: CASARTLNTGELFF.

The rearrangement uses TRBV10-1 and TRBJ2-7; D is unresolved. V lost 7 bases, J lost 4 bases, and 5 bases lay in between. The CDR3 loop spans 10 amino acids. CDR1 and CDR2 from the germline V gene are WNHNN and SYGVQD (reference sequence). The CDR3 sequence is CASTGYEQYV. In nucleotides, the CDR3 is TGCGCCAGCACGGGTTACGAGCAGTACGTC.

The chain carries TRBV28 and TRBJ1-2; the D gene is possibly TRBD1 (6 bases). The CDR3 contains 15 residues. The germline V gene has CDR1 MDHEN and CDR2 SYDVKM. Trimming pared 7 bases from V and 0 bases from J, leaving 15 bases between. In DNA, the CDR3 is TGTGCCAGCAAGGGGGGGCTGATTCCTAACTATGGCTACACCTTC. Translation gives CASKGGLIPNYGYTF.

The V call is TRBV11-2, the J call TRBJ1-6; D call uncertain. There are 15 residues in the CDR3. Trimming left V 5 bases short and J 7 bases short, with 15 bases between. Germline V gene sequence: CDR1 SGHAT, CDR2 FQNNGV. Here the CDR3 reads CASSTEGRQNSPLHF. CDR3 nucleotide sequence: TGTGCCAGCAGCACCGAAGGGAGGCAAAATTCACCCCTCCACTTT.

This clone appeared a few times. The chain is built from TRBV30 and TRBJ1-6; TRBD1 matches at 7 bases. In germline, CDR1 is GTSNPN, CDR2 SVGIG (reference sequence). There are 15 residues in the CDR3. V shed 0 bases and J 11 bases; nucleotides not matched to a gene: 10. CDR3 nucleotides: TGTGCCTGGAGTGTCGGCCAGGGGGAAAGTACACCCCTCCACTTT. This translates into CAWSVGQGESTPLHF.

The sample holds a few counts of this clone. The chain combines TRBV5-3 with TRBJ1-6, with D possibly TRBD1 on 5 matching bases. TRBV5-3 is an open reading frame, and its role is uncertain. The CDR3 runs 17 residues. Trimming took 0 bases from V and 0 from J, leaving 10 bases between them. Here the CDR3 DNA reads TGTGCCAGAAGCTTGGACAGGCCGCACTCCTATAATTCACCCCTCCACTTT. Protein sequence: CARSLDRPHSYNSPLHF.

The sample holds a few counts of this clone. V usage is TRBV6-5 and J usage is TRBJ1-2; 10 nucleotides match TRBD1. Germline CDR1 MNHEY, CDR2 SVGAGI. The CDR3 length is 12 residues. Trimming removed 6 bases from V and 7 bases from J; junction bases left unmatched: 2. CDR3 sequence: CASSWTGGGYTF. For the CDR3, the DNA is TGTGCCAGCAGCTGGACAGGGGGTGGCTACACCTTC.

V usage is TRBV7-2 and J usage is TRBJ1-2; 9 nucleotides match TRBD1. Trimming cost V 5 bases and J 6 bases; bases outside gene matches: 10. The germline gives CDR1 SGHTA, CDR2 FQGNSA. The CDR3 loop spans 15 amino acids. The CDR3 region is CASSLPGTGPHGYTF. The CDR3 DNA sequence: TGTGCCAGCAGCCTCCCCGGGACAGGGCCCCATGGCTACACCTTC.

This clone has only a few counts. CDR3 DNA sequence: TGCGCCAGCAGCCTTCCGGGGGGCGGGCAGGGAAAACTGTTTTTT. Encoded protein: CASSLPGGGQGKLFF. The chain carries TRBV23-1 and TRBJ1-4; D is possibly TRBD1 (6 bases). TRBV23-1 is an ORF, with its function uncertain. The ends were cut back, 6 bases at V and 10 bases at J, with 21 bases in the middle. The CDR3 loop spans 15 amino acids.

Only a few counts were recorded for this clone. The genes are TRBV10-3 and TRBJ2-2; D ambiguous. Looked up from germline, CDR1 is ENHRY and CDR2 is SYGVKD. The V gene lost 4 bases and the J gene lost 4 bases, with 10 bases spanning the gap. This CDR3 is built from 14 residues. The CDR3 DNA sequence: TGTGCCATCAGTGTTCAGGTGGGCACCGGGGAGCTGTTTTTT. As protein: CAISVQVGTGELFF.

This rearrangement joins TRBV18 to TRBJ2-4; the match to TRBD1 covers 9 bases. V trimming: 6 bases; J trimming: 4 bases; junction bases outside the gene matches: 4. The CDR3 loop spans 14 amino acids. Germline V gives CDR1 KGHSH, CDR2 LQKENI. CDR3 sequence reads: CASSPGTGKNIQYF. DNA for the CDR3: TGTGCCAGCTCGCCTGGGACAGGGAAAAACATTCAGTACTTC.